The clone carrying this T cell receptor beta chain occurred once. These data come from a study of blood T cell repertoires in COVID-19. About the study: Whether acute or convalescent, the COVID-19 samples came from the United States, Italy and Spain. Nucleic acid was either cDNA or gDNA, and it came from T cells, B-cell-depleted T cells, or PBMCs.

Per the original data handling: Counts of nucleated cells, estimated from reference gene primer amplification, were obtained. Data came from immunoSEQ multiplex PCR; TCRdb stores just in-frame clones and leaves some out. That table gives V, J and clone size, and the DNA gave D and trimming. The repertoire includes 200,000 to 250,000 clones, roughly nine tenths of them detected once, and roughly 2% sits in the top ten. Sample: peripheral blood. This receptor was taken from a woman aged 45-59 years with acute or convalescent COVID-19.

The CDR3 nucleotides read TGTGCCAGCAGCCTGACTAGCGGGGGGGCATACGAGCAGTACTTC. Translation gives CASSLTSGGAYEQYF. The chain carries TRBV7-9 and TRBJ2-7, with TRBD2 matching 14 bases. The CDR3 loop spans 15 amino acids. Germline V gives CDR1 SEHNR, CDR2 FQNEAQ (reference sequence). The V gene end was trimmed by 5 bases and the J gene end by 4 bases; junction bases not matched to a gene: 4.